This TCR beta chain appears in the sequencing data of a study of shared clonotypes between healthy human individuals. The authors distributed each subset's genomic DNA evenly over several immunoSEQ plates. Produced via immunoSEQ multiplex PCR; TCRdb's table is partial and in-frame only. The table records about 2.2 million clones, around 93% of them present only once. CD8 cells classed as naive were CD45RO-negative and positively selected for CCR7, excluding terminally differentiated effector memory CD45RA+ cells. Study results and caveats: Blood was the only sampled material, and tissue repertoires likely differ. Among non-shared clonotypes, generation probabilities were lower than among those shared by all four donors. It was observed that approximately 5% of naive CD4 clonotypes were shared across a handful of donors.

This CDR3 is built from 18 residues. From germline, CDR1 is SNHLY and CDR2 FYNNEI. Unmatched junction bases numbered 12, after V lost 7 bases and J lost 1 base. In regard to this clone: Its target is not known.

Sequencing input: naive CD8+ T cells from PBMCs. The chain couples TRBV2 to TRBJ2-2; TRBD2 agrees at 10 bases. The origin of this receptor is a young man in good health. Some clones in this sample may be carry-over from other donors' samples. CDR3 sequence (DNA): TGTGCCAGCATGAGGGAGGACGGACTAGCGGTGAACACCGGGGAGCTGTTTTTT. Its protein is CASMREDGLAVNTGELFF.